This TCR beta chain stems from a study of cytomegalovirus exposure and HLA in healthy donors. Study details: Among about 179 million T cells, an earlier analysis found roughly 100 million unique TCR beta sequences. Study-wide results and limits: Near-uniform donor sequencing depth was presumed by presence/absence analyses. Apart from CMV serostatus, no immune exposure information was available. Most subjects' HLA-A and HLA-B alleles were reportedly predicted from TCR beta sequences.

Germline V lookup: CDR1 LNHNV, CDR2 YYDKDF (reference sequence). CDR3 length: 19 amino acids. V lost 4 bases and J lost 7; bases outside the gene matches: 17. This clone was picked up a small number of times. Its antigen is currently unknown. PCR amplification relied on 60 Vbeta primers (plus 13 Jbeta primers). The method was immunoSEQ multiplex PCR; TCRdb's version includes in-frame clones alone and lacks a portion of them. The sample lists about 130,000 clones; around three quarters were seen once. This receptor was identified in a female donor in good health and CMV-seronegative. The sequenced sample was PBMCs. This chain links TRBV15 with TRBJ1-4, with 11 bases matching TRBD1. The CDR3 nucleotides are TGTGCCACCAGCATCCCCCGGGACAGGGGGAAGCCGGGAAGTGAAAAACTGTTTTTT. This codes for CATSIPRDRGKPGSEKLFF.